The T cell receptor beta chain under discussion was sequenced for a study of T-cell reconstitution after alpha-beta-depleted transplantation in children. Unique molecular identifiers tagged the TCRbeta library. Using its own MiXCR run on the PCR reads, TCRdb lists one record per CDR3 protein. The profile covers 600,000 to 700,000 distinct CDR3 sequences, with approximately 17% appearing a single time and approximately 1% taken by the ten largest. Trimming pared 6 bases from V and 3 bases from J, leaving 14 bases between. The CDR3 loop spans 14 amino acids. CDR1 KGHDR and CDR2 SFDVKD come from the germline V gene. This clonotype has only a few counts.

This receptor was identified in a human donor who donated a stem cell graft to a child with acute myeloid leukemia. The V call is TRBV24-1, the J call TRBJ2-7, with D unresolved. This material consisted of PBMCs from the stem cell graft donor, taken from the stem cell graft. In nucleotides, the CDR3 is TGTGCCACCAGTTCAGGCATATCTAACTACGAGCAGTACTTC. Amino acid sequence: CATSSGISNYEQYF.